Sequencing of this TCR beta chain was carried out in a study of blood T cell repertoires in COVID-19. Study summary: COVID-19 samples collected from the United States, Italy and Spain covered acute and convalescent phases. T cells, B-cell-depleted T cells, or PBMCs supplied cDNA or gDNA.

Seattle patient enrollment occurred during active infection, with longitudinal follow-up thereafter. The CDR3 totals 16 residues. Germline CDR1 SGHTA, CDR2 FQGNSA. V dropped 3 bases and J dropped 0; count of bases not matched to a gene: 4. TCRdb keeps only in-frame clones here, not all; method: immunoSEQ multiplex PCR. Among fewer than 700,000 clones listed, roughly nine tenths were seen once. The specimen sequenced was peripheral blood. The genes are TRBV7-2 and TRBJ1-3; 8 bases line up with TRBD1. This receptor was obtained from a woman in her fifties or sixties with COVID-19, enrolled during active disease. The CDR3 DNA follows: TGTGCCAGCAGCTTGACAGGGGCTACCTCTGGAAACACCATATATTTT. Protein: CASSLTGATSGNTIYF.